The sample holds a few counts of the clone carrying this TCR beta chain. What it binds is unknown. Attachment of unique molecular identifiers to individual cDNA molecules was performed in the library. Using its own MiXCR run on the RACE reads, TCRdb lists one record per CDR3 protein. The sample records around 120,000 distinct CDR3 sequences, approximately 15% being singletons. The sample is drawn from a study of human T cells and chemical hapten exposure. Study at large: 2% DPC was applied to approximately 2 cm by approximately 2 cm of upper inner arm skin for sensitization.

Sample time point: pre-sensitization, week 0. The treatment is: therapeutic diphenylcyclopropenone sensitization with weekly scalp DPC. General study findings and limits: The number of TCRs above 1 in 1000 frequency did not change after DPC sensitization.

The clonotype was recovered from a woman aged 18 to 35 with alopecia areata. Some clones in this sample may be carry-over from other donors' samples. The sample here was whole blood, taken in connection with sensitization to the hapten diphenylcyclopropenone (DPC).

Here the CDR3 reads CSASTGGYSPLHF. The CDR3, as DNA: TGCAGTGCTAGTACAGGGGGCTATTCACCCCTCCACTTT. The rearrangement joins TRBV20-1 to TRBJ1-6, with TRBD1 matching 9 bases. Germline CDR1 reads DFQATT; CDR2 reads SNEGSKA (reference sequence). V gave up 3 bases and J gave up 8 bases; unmatched junction bases: 2. This CDR3 comprises 13 residues.